The 9 T cell receptor beta chains reported below all come from one sample, sequenced in a study of blood T cell repertoires in COVID-19. TCRdb keeps only in-frame clones here, not all; method: immunoSEQ multiplex PCR. The sample has around 190,000 clones, about 88% seen once; the top ten hold 15% to 20%. Sequenced sample: peripheral blood. All receptors derive from a man aged 50 or older with COVID-19, enrolled during active disease.

By share, this clone counts as medium-sized (0.01 to 0.1%). The chain links TRBV10-3 to TRBJ2-7; D might be TRBD1 (6 bases). CDR1 and CDR2 from the germline V gene are ENHRY and SYGVKD. There are 15 residues in the CDR3. Trimming took off 0 bases at V and 6 bases at J, with 15 bases between the two ends. The CDR3 here is CAISESQARGGEQYF. The DNA of the CDR3 is TGTGCCATCAGTGAGTCCCAGGCCCGAGGGGGCGAGCAGTACTTC.

The CDR3 nucleotides read TGCGCCAGCAGTATCGGGACTAGCGGGAAAAATGAGCAGTTCTTC. Translation: CASSIGTSGKNEQFF. The genes are TRBV10-1 and TRBJ2-1; 13 bases line up with TRBD2. V dropped 5 bases and J dropped 7; count of bases not matched to a gene: 5. Germline V gene sequence: CDR1 WNHNN, CDR2 SYGVQD (reference sequence). CDR3 length equals 15 residues.

The chain combines TRBV9 with TRBJ1-6; D might be TRBD1 (5 bases). V lost 0 bases and J 9 bases, leaving 10 bases between the germline ends. The CDR3 runs 14 residues. Germline CDR1 SGDLS, CDR2 YYNGEE. CDR3 residues: CASSVGQGTSPLHF. CDR3 DNA sequence: TGTGCCAGCAGCGTAGGGCAGGGAACTTCACCCCTCCACTTT.

This clone was seen a single time. The gene calls are TRBV28 and TRBJ1-1; 7 bases align to TRBD1. In germline, CDR1 is MDHEN, CDR2 SYDVKM. V was clipped by 8 bases and J by 10 bases; unmatched bases: 10. The CDR3 length is 12 residues. The chain's CDR3 is CASLKDRAIAFF. The CDR3 bases are TGTGCCAGCCTAAAAGACAGGGCGATAGCTTTCTTT.

The V gene is TRBV6-5, the J gene TRBJ2-5; D might be TRBD1 (5 bases). The germline gives CDR1 MNHEY, CDR2 SVGAGI. Trimming removed 0 bases at V and 5 bases at J, with 10 bases between. The CDR3 extends over 14 amino acids. The DNA of the CDR3 is TGTGCCAGCAGTTACTCCAGGGTGGGGGAGACCCAGTACTTC. Translated, it gives CASSYSRVGETQYF.

V gene TRBV30 combines with J gene TRBJ2-7; the D gene is possibly TRBD1 (6 bases). This CDR3 is built from 13 residues. Germline V gene sequence: CDR1 GTSNPN, CDR2 SVGIG (reference sequence). V was clipped by 2 bases and J by 5 bases, with 13 bases between them. The CDR3 here is CAWSPRQEDEQYF. The CDR3, as DNA: TGTGCCTGGAGTCCCCGACAGGAGGACGAGCAGTACTTC.

This clone showed up just once. This chain links TRBV2 with TRBJ2-7; TRBD1 matches 8 bases. Germline values: CDR1 SNHLY, CDR2 FYNNEI. The CDR3 extends over 15 amino acids. V gave up 7 bases and J gave up 0 bases; unmatched junction bases: 8. The CDR3 nucleotides are TGTGCCAGCATGCAGGGGGCTTCCACCTCCTACGAGCAGTACTTC. This gives the protein CASMQGASTSYEQYF.

The J gene is TRBJ2-1, the V gene TRBV5-4; TRBD2 matches 10 bases. From germline, CDR1 is SGHNT and CDR2 YYREEE (reference sequence). Trimming cost V 0 bases and J 4 bases; bases outside gene matches: 4. This CDR3 has 16 residues. CDR3 sequence reads: CASSLGLAGVYNEQFF. CDR3 DNA: TGTGCCAGCAGCTTGGGGCTAGCGGGGGTTTACAATGAGCAGTTCTTC.

This clone was found once. The J gene is TRBJ1-1, the V gene TRBV11-2; possibly TRBD1 for D (5 bases). V was pared by 5 bases and J by 11 bases, with 15 bases between. Germline lookup yields CDR1 SGHAT and CDR2 FQNNGV. The CDR3 runs 12 residues. CDR3 nucleotides: TGTGCCAGCAGCGCGACGGGGGTGAGGGCTTTCTTT. It codes for CASSATGVRAFF.